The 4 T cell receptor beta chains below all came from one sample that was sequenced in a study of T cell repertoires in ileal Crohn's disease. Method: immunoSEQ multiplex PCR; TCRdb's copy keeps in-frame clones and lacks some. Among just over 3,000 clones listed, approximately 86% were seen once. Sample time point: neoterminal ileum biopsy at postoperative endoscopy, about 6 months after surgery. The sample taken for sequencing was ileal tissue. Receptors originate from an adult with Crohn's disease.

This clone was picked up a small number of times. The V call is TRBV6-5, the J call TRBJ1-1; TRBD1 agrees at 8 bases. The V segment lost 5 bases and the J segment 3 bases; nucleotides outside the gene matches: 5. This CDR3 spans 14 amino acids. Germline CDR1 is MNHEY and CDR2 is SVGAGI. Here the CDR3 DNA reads TGTGCCAGCAGTCCGGGACAGGACTACACTGAAGCTTTCTTT. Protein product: CASSPGQDYTEAFF.

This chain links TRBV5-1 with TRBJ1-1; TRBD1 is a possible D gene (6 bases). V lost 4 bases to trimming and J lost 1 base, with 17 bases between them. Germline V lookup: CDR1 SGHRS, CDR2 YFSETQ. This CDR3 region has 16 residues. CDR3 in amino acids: CASSLVAGATNTEAFF. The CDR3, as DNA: TGCGCCAGCAGCCTGGTGGCAGGGGCTACGAACACTGAAGCTTTCTTT.

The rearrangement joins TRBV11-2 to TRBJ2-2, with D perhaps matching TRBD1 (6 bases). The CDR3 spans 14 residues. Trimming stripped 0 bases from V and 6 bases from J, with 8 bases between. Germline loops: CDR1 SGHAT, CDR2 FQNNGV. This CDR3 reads CASSLDRGSGELFF. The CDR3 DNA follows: TGTGCCAGCAGCTTAGACAGGGGTTCCGGGGAGCTGTTTTTT.

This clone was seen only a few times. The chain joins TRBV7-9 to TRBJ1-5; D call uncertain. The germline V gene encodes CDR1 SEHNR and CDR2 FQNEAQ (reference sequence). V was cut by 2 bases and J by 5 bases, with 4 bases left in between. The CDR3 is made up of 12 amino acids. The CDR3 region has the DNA TGTGCCAGCAGCTTAACAGATCAGCCCCAGCATTTT. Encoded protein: CASSLTDQPQHF. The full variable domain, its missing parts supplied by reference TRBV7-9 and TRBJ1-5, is DTGVSQNPRHKITKRGQNVTFRCDPISEHNRLYWYRQTLGQGPEFLTYFQNEAQLEKSRLLSDRFSAERPKGSFSTLEIQRTEQGDSAMYLCASSLTDQPQHFGDGTRLSIL.